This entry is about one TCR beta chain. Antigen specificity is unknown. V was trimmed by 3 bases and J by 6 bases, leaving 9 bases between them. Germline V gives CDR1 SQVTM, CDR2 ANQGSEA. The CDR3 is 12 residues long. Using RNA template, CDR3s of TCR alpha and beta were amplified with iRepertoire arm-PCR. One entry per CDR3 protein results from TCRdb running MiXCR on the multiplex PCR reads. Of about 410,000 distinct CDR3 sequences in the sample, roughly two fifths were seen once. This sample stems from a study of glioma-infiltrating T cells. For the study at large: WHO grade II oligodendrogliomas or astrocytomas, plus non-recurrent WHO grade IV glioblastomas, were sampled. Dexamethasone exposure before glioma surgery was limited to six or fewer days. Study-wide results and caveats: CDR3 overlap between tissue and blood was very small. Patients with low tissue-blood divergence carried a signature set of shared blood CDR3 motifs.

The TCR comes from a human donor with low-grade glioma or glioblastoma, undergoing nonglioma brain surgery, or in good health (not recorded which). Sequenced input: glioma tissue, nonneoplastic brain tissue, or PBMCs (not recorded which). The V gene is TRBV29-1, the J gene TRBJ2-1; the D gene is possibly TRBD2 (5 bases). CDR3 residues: CSVDSEGNEQFF. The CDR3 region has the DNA TGCAGCGTTGATAGCGAGGGCAATGAGCAGTTCTTC.